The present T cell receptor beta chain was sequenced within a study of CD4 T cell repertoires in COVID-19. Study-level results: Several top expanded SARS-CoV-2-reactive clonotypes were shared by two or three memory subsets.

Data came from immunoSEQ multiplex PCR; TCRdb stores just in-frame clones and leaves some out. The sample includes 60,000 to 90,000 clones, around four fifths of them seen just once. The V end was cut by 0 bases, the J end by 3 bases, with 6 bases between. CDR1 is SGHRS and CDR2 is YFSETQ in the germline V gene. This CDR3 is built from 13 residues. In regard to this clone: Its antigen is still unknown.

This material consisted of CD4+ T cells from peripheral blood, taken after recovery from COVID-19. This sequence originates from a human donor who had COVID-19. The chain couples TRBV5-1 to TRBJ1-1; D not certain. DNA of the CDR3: TGCGCCAGCAGCTTGGTCCTTGACACTGAAGCTTTCTTT. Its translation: CASSLVLDTEAFF.